This T cell receptor (beta chain) was identified in a study of graft-versus-host responses after intestinal transplantation. This clone ranks as large. Responders (around 200,000, CFSE-labeled) were co-plated with around 200,000 irradiated, violet-dye-labeled stimulators. Proliferating CFSE-low CD3+CD4+ and CD3+CD8+ responders were sorted post-reaction. CDR1 and CDR2 (germline): MNHNY, SVGAGI (reference sequence). The V and J ends lost 6 bases and 4 bases respectively, with 12 bases between them. This CDR3 is built from 13 residues. Study results and caveats: GvH clones were found in recipient marrow; some appeared first in ileum or blood. Individuals who had graft-donor T cell macrochimerism had allografts that showed high graft-versus-host to host-versus-graft clonal ratios.

Generated by immunoSEQ multiplex PCR, the TCRdb table keeps only in-frame clones and is missing some. The sample has 4,000 or so clones, 25% to 30% seen once. The receptor's source is a human patient who was an organ donor for intestinal transplantation. The sample here was alloreactive CD4+ T cells from a mixed lymphocyte reaction culture, taken before transplantation. Subset in this sample: CFSE-low proliferating T cells sorted from approximately 6-day pre-transplant mixed lymphocyte reaction (GvH or HvG direction). This sequence joins TRBV6-6 and TRBJ1-2, with D maybe TRBD1 (5 bases). The CDR3 DNA reads as TGTGCCAGCAGCCCCGGGGGGGGCTATGGCTACACCTTC. Its protein product is CASSPGGGYGYTF.